The sequence of this T cell receptor beta chain was determined in a study of cytomegalovirus exposure and HLA in healthy donors. Study outcomes and limitations: According to reports, the classifier identified cytomegalovirus status with high specificity and sensitivity. The productive fraction for most TCR beta V segments was about 90% or about 30% in an earlier analysis.

Both 60 Vbeta primers and 13 Jbeta primers went into the PCR. The repertoire was sequenced with immunoSEQ multiplex PCR; TCRdb's copy has only in-frame clones and lacks some. Seen here are about 190,000 clones, around 77% observed once, and the top ten hold 1.6%. On this clone: Its antigen is currently unknown.

The V gene end was trimmed by 2 bases and the J gene end by 4 bases; junction bases not matched to a gene: 8. The V gene's germline CDR1 is PRHDT and CDR2 FYEKMQ (reference sequence). The CDR3 is 15 residues long. The specimen sequenced was PBMCs. This chain links TRBV13 with TRBJ2-7, with 7 bases identical to TRBD2. The sequence came from a woman aged 18-30 years in good health and CMV-seronegative. The CDR3 reads CASSLRAGAKYEQYF. Written as DNA, the CDR3 is TGTGCCAGCAGCTTAAGGGCGGGAGCTAAATACGAGCAGTACTTC.